Listed below are T cell receptor beta chains from one sample, sequenced in a study of blood T cell repertoires in COVID-19. Profiled with immunoSEQ multiplex PCR; TCRdb holds only in-frame clones, not every one. The top ten clones hold around 2.3% of a sample with 110,000 or so clones, over 75% of them seen once. Sequenced input: peripheral blood. These receptor sequences come from a man aged 50 to 59 with acute or convalescent COVID-19. The CDR3 runs from the conserved cysteine through the conserved F or W. The order of the fields is CDR3 DNA, CDR3 protein, clone size, D gene, J gene, V gene. A D gene is named only where the DNA matches it firmly. Only some rows state a clone size, as once, few, many or a class for expanded clones.

CDR3nt: TGTGCCAGCAGTGACCCCAGGACTAGCGGGGGGTTATACAATGAGCAGTTCTTC
CDR3aa: CASSDPRTSGGLYNEQFF
abundance: -
d_gene: TRBD2
j_gene: TRBJ2-1
v_gene: TRBV2

CDR3nt: TGTGCCAGCAGCGTAGTGGGGAGTGAGCAGTTCTTC
CDR3aa: CASSVVGSEQFF
abundance: -
d_gene: -
j_gene: TRBJ2-1
v_gene: TRBV9

CDR3nt: TGTGCCAGCAGCTCCTACTTACAGGACCAAGAGACCCAGTACTTC
CDR3aa: CASSSYLQDQETQYF
abundance: -
d_gene: -
j_gene: TRBJ2-5
v_gene: TRBV7-8

CDR3nt: TGTGCCAGCTCACTCCGACACGGGAACAATCAGCCCCAGCATTTT
CDR3aa: CASSLRHGNNQPQHF
abundance: -
d_gene: -
j_gene: TRBJ1-5
v_gene: TRBV18

CDR3nt: TGTGCCAGCAGTAAGGAGGGGCAGCCCCAGCATTTT
CDR3aa: CASSKEGQPQHF
abundance: -
d_gene: -
j_gene: TRBJ1-5
v_gene: TRBV6-5

CDR3nt: TGTGCCAGCAGCTTGGGCGGGCAAGAGACCCAGTACTTC
CDR3aa: CASSLGGQETQYF
abundance: -
d_gene: -
j_gene: TRBJ2-5
v_gene: TRBV5-4

CDR3nt: TGTGCCAGCAGCTTAACGACAGGACAGCACTATGGCTACACCTTC
CDR3aa: CASSLTTGQHYGYTF
abundance: -
d_gene: -
j_gene: TRBJ1-2
v_gene: TRBV7-8

CDR3nt: TGTGCCAGCAGTGAAGGACAGAGAAACACCATATATTTT
CDR3aa: CASSEGQRNTIYF
abundance: -
d_gene: -
j_gene: TRBJ1-3
v_gene: TRBV6-1

CDR3nt: TGTGCCAGCACCCTAGCGGGAGGCTATGAGCAGTTCTTC
CDR3aa: CASTLAGGYEQFF
abundance: -
d_gene: TRBD2
j_gene: TRBJ2-1
v_gene: TRBV6-5

CDR3nt: TGTGCCAGCAGTTCCTCACCCGACAGGGCAGCTTTCTTT
CDR3aa: CASSSSPDRAAFF
abundance: few
d_gene: TRBD1
j_gene: TRBJ1-1
v_gene: TRBV6-5

CDR3nt: TGTGCCAGCAGTTTATTGGCGGGACAGGGGCCCTATGGCTACACCTTC
CDR3aa: CASSLLAGQGPYGYTF
abundance: -
d_gene: TRBD1
j_gene: TRBJ1-2
v_gene: TRBV27

CDR3nt: TGTGCCAGCAGTGTTGGGCCAGGGGGTGAAGCTTTCTTT
CDR3aa: CASSVGPGGEAFF
abundance: -
d_gene: TRBD1
j_gene: TRBJ1-1
v_gene: TRBV2

CDR3nt: TGTGCCAGCAGCTTGGACAGGAACACAGATACGCAGTATTTT
CDR3aa: CASSLDRNTDTQYF
abundance: -
d_gene: TRBD1
j_gene: TRBJ2-3
v_gene: TRBV7-3

CDR3nt: TGTGCCAGCAGCCTGGGACACCAGAACACTGAAGCTTTCTTT
CDR3aa: CASSLGHQNTEAFF
abundance: -
d_gene: -
j_gene: TRBJ1-1
v_gene: TRBV5-4

CDR3nt: TGTGCCAGCCAGGGGATTTACGAGGGAAATCAGCCCCAGCATTTT
CDR3aa: CASQGIYEGNQPQHF
abundance: -
d_gene: -
j_gene: TRBJ1-5
v_gene: TRBV2

CDR3nt: TGTGCCAGCTCACCGGACAGGGTGACAGGGGGCTACACCTTC
CDR3aa: CASSPDRVTGGYTF
abundance: once
d_gene: TRBD1
j_gene: TRBJ1-2
v_gene: TRBV18

CDR3nt: TGTGCCAGCAGTCCCCGTCCAAGGGGCGTGCGAAGCAATCAGCCCCAGCATTTT
CDR3aa: CASSPRPRGVRSNQPQHF
abundance: few
d_gene: -
j_gene: TRBJ1-5
v_gene: TRBV6-6

CDR3nt: TGTGCCAGCAGCTTCCAGACTCCGGGACAGGGGACTGAAGCTTTCTTT
CDR3aa: CASSFQTPGQGTEAFF
abundance: -
d_gene: TRBD1
j_gene: TRBJ1-1
v_gene: TRBV7-6

CDR3nt: TGTGCCAGCAGCAGACAGGCCCAACAAGAGACCCAGTACTTC
CDR3aa: CASSRQAQQETQYF
abundance: -
d_gene: -
j_gene: TRBJ2-5
v_gene: TRBV7-9

CDR3nt: TGTGCCAGCAGCTTGACTGCCCCCTACGAGCAGTACTTC
CDR3aa: CASSLTAPYEQYF
abundance: -
d_gene: -
j_gene: TRBJ2-7
v_gene: TRBV7-2

CDR3nt: TGCGCCAGCAGCTCACGGGAGGGGGGGAGAGGAGAGCAGTTCTTC
CDR3aa: CASSSREGGRGEQFF
abundance: once
d_gene: TRBD2
j_gene: TRBJ2-1
v_gene: TRBV7-3

CDR3nt: TGTGCCAGCAGTTGGAGTGGGGCGGGACTCTACAATGAGCAGTTCTTC
CDR3aa: CASSWSGAGLYNEQFF
abundance: once
d_gene: -
j_gene: TRBJ2-1
v_gene: TRBV27

CDR3nt: TGTGCCAGCAGTTCTCACCGGGACTTAGGAGGGGCAACTAATGAAAAACTGTTTTTT
CDR3aa: CASSSHRDLGGATNEKLFF
abundance: -
d_gene: -
j_gene: TRBJ1-4
v_gene: TRBV28

CDR3nt: TGTGCCAGCAGCCAAACAGGGCCCCACGAGCAGTACTTC
CDR3aa: CASSQTGPHEQYF
abundance: -
d_gene: -
j_gene: TRBJ2-7
v_gene: TRBV3-1/TRBV3-2

CDR3nt: TGCGCCAGCAGCCGTCAGGGGGATATCGACAATGAGCAGTTCTTC
CDR3aa: CASSRQGDIDNEQFF
abundance: few
d_gene: TRBD1
j_gene: TRBJ2-1
v_gene: TRBV5-1

CDR3nt: TGTGCCAGCAACAGACTAGAAGTTGGCTACGAGCAGTACTTC
CDR3aa: CASNRLEVGYEQYF
abundance: -
d_gene: -
j_gene: TRBJ2-7
v_gene: TRBV6-5

CDR3nt: TGTGCCAGCAGTGTGGGACACGAAGTAATTGTCTATGGCTACACCTTC
CDR3aa: CASSVGHEVIVYGYTF
abundance: -
d_gene: -
j_gene: TRBJ1-2
v_gene: TRBV2

CDR3nt: TGTGCCAGTAGTATGTGGCTTTATCAGCCCCAGCATTTT
CDR3aa: CASSMWLYQPQHF
abundance: -
d_gene: -
j_gene: TRBJ1-5
v_gene: TRBV19

CDR3nt: TGCAGCGTTGTACAGGGGCCAGATACGCAGTATTTT
CDR3aa: CSVVQGPDTQYF
abundance: -
d_gene: TRBD1
j_gene: TRBJ2-3
v_gene: TRBV29-1

CDR3nt: TGTGCCAGCAGTGAACGGGTCAGCTCCTACAATGAGCAGTTCTTC
CDR3aa: CASSERVSSYNEQFF
abundance: -
d_gene: -
j_gene: TRBJ2-1
v_gene: TRBV6-1

CDR3nt: TGCGCCAGCAGCCCTGGGACAGTCTTAGAAGAGACCCAGTACTTC
CDR3aa: CASSPGTVLEETQYF
abundance: once
d_gene: TRBD1
j_gene: TRBJ2-5
v_gene: TRBV5-1

CDR3nt: TGTGCCACCAGTGACAGGGAGGGTGAAGCTTTCTTT
CDR3aa: CATSDREGEAFF
abundance: -
d_gene: -
j_gene: TRBJ1-1
v_gene: TRBV24-1

CDR3nt: TGTGCCAGCAGCTTAAACAGGGGGCATGGCTACACCTTC
CDR3aa: CASSLNRGHGYTF
abundance: -
d_gene: TRBD1
j_gene: TRBJ1-2
v_gene: TRBV11-2

CDR3nt: TGTGCCAGCCGGACAGGGGTTTTCTCTGGAAACACCATATATTTT
CDR3aa: CASRTGVFSGNTIYF
abundance: -
d_gene: TRBD1
j_gene: TRBJ1-3
v_gene: TRBV9

CDR3nt: TGTGCCAGCAGCTTCCGGACTAGCGGGGGACACGAGCAGTACTTC
CDR3aa: CASSFRTSGGHEQYF
abundance: -
d_gene: TRBD2
j_gene: TRBJ2-7
v_gene: TRBV5-4

CDR3nt: TGTGCCAGCAGCTCCTACGGCGGGGAATCTGGAAACACCATATATTTT
CDR3aa: CASSSYGGESGNTIYF
abundance: few
d_gene: -
j_gene: TRBJ1-3
v_gene: TRBV11-3

CDR3nt: TGTGCCAGCAGCGGTGGACAGGGGGGAAAACTGTTTTTT
CDR3aa: CASSGGQGGKLFF
abundance: -
d_gene: TRBD1
j_gene: TRBJ1-4
v_gene: TRBV3-1/TRBV3-2

CDR3nt: TGTGCCAGTGGACAGCCTTATAGCAATCAGCCCCAGCATTTT
CDR3aa: CASGQPYSNQPQHF
abundance: -
d_gene: -
j_gene: TRBJ1-5
v_gene: TRBV3-1/TRBV3-2

CDR3nt: TGTGCCAGCAGTATGGGACAGAGCTACGAGCAGTACTTC
CDR3aa: CASSMGQSYEQYF
abundance: -
d_gene: TRBD1
j_gene: TRBJ2-7
v_gene: TRBV3-1/TRBV3-2

CDR3nt: TGTGCTAGTGGTTTGACAGACGATGGAAGGCAGCCCCAGCATTTT
CDR3aa: CASGLTDDGRQPQHF
abundance: -
d_gene: -
j_gene: TRBJ1-5
v_gene: TRBV12-5